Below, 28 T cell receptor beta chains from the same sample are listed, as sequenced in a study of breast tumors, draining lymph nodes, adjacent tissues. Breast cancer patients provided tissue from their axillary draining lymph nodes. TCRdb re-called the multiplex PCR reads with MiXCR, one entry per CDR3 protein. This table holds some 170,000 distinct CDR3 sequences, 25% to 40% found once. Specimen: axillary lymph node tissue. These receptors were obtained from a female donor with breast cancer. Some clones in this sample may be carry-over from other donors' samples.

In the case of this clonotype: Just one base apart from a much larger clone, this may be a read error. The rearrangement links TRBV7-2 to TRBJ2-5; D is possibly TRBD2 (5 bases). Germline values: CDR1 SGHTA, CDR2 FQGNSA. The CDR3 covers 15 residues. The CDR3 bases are TGTGCCAACAGCGACTTCGGGCGGGTACGAGAGACCCAGCACTTC. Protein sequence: CANSDFGRVRETQHF. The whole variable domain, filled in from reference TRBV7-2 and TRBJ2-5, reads GAGVSQSPSNKVTEKGKDVELRCDPISGHTALYWYRQSLGQGLEFLIYFQGNSAPDKSGLPSDRFSAERTGGSVSTLTIQRTQQEDSAVYLCANSDFGRVRETQHFGPGTRLLVL.

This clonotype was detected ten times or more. The CDR3 DNA sequence: TGTGCCAGCAGCCAAAGGTGGGGGGCGGAGACCCAGTACTTC. Translating it yields CASSQRWGAETQYF. This chain links TRBV3-1 with TRBJ2-5, with D perhaps TRBD1 or TRBD2 (6 bases each). CDR1 and CDR2 (germline): LGHDT, YNNKEL (reference sequence). This CDR3 contains 14 residues. Trimming shortened V by 2 bases and J by 5 bases, and 12 bases separated the two germline ends.

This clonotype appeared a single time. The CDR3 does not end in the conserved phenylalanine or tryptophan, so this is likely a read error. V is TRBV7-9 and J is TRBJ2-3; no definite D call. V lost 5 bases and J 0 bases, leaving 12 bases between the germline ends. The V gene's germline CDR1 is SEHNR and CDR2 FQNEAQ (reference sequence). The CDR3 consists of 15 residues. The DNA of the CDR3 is TGTGCCAGCAGCCTGGGGTGGTCTAGCACAGATACGCAGTATCTT. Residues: CASSLGWSSTDTQYL.

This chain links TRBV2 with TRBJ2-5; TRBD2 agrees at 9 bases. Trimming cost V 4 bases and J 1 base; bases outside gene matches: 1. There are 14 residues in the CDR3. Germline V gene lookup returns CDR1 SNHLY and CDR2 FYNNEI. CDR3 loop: CASSVAGAQETQYF. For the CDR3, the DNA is TGTGCCAGCAGTGTAGCGGGAGCCCAAGAGACCCAGTACTTC. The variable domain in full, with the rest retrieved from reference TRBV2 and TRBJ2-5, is EPEVTQTPSHQVTQMGQEVILRCVPISNHLYFYWYRQILGQKVEFLVSFYNNEISEKSEIFDDQFSVERPDGSNFTLKIRSTKLEDSAMYFCASSVAGAQETQYFGPGTRLLVL.

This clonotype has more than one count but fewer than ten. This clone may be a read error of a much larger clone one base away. The CDR3 is CASSFRVSSHEQYF. Written as DNA, the CDR3 is TGCGCCAGCAGCTTTCGGGTCAGCTCCCACGAGCAGTACTTC. The chain uses TRBV5-1 and TRBJ2-7; D is undetermined. CDR1 is SGHRS and CDR2 is YFSETQ in the germline V gene. This CDR3 region has 14 residues.

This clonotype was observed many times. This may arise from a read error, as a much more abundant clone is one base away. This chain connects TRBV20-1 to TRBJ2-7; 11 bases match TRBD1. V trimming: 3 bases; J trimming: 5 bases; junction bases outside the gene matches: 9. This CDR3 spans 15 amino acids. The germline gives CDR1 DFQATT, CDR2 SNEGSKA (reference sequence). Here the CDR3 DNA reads TGCAGTGCTAGCGTTGGACAGGGGGCGCCACACGAGCAGTACTTC. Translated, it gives CSASVGQGAPHEQYF.

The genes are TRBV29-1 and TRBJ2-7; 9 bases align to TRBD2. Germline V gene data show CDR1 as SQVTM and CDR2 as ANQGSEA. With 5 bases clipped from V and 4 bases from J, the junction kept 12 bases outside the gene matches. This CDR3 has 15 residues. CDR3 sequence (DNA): TGCAGCGTTCGGGGGATAGCGGGAGTTTCTTACGAGCAGTACTTC. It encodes CSVRGIAGVSYEQYF.

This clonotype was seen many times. The CDR3 here is CASSQDGGGLSTDTQYF. CDR3 in DNA: TGCGCCAGCAGCCAAGATGGCGGGGGGTTAAGCACAGATACGCAGTATTTT. J is TRBJ2-3 and V is TRBV4-1; TRBD2 matches at 8 bases. There are 17 residues in the CDR3. The germline V gene encodes CDR1 MGHRA and CDR2 YSYEKL. Unmatched junction bases numbered 5, after V lost 0 bases and J lost 0 bases.

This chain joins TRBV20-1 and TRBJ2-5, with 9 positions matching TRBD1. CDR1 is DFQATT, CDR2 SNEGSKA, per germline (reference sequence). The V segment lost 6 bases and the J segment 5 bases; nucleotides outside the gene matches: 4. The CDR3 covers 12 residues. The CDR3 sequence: CSATGGPETQYF. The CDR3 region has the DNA TGCAGTGCAACAGGGGGCCCCGAGACCCAGTACTTC.

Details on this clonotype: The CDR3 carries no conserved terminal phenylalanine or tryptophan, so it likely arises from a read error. The CDR3 DNA is TGTGCCAGTACCAAACAGAGGGGGCGAAACACTGAAGCTTTCTCT. This sequence encodes CASTKQRGRNTEAFS. The chain joins TRBV19 to TRBJ1-1; TRBD1 matches at 7 bases. V dropped 7 bases and J dropped 2; count of bases not matched to a gene: 10. From germline, CDR1 is LNHDA and CDR2 SQIVND (reference sequence). This CDR3 has 15 amino acids.

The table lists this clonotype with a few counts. In DNA, the CDR3 is TGTGCCAGCAGTTTGACCCAGGGGGCGGGTCAGCCCCAGCATTTT. It translates to CASSLTQGAGQPQHF. The chain couples TRBV27 to TRBJ1-5, with TRBD1 matching 8 bases. The CDR3 consists of 15 residues. Germline values: CDR1 MNHEY, CDR2 SMNVEV (reference sequence). J lost 6 bases, V lost 3 bases, and 7 bases had no gene match.

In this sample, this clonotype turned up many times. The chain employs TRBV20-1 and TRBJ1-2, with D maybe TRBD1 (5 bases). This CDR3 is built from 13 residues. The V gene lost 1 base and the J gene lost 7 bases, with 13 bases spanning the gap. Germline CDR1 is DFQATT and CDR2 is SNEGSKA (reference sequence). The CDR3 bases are TGCAGTGCTAGAGGCAGGGAGACTTTTGGCTACACCTTC. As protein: CSARGRETFGYTF.

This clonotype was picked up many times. The CDR3 nucleotides read TGTGCCAGCAGCCTGGGTCAGCAGCCCCAGCATTTT. Residues: CASSLGQQPQHF. The rearrangement uses TRBV7-9 and TRBJ1-5, with D unresolved. From germline, CDR1 is SEHNR and CDR2 FQNEAQ (reference sequence). V lost 5 bases and J lost 7, with 9 bases in between. The CDR3 is made up of 12 amino acids.

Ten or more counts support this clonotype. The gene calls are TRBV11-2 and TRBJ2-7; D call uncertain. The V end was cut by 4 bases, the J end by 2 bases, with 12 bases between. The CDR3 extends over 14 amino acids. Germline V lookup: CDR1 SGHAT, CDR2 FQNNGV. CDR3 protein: CASSSRGFPYEQYF. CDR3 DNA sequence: TGTGCCAGCAGCTCCCGTGGCTTTCCCTACGAGCAGTACTTC.

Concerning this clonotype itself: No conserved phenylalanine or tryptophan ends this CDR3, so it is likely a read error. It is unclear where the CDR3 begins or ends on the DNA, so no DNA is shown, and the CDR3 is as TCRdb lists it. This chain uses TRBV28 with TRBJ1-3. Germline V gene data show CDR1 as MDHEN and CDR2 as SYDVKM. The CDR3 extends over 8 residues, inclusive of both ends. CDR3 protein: CASSNPIA.

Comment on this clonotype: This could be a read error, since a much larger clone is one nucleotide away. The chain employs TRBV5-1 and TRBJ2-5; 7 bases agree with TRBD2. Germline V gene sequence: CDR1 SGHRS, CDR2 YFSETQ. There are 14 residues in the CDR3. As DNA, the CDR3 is TGCGCCAGCAGCCCTGGGGAGGGAAGAGAGACCCAGTGCTTC. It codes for CASSPGEGRETQCF.

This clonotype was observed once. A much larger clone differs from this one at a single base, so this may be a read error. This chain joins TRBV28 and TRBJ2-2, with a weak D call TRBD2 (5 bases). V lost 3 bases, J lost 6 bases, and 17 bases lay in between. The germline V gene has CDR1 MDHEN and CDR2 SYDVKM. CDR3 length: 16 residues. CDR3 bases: TGTGCCAGCAGTTTCGGGGTAGCTCTAAACGCCGGGGAGCTGTTTTTT. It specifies CASSFGVALNAGELFF.

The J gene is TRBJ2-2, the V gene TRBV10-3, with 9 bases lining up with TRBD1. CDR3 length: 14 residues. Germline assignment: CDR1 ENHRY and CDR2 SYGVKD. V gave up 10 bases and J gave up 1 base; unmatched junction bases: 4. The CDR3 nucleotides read TGTGCCACTAAGGGACAGGGGAACACCGGGGAGCTGTTTTTT. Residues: CATKGQGNTGELFF.

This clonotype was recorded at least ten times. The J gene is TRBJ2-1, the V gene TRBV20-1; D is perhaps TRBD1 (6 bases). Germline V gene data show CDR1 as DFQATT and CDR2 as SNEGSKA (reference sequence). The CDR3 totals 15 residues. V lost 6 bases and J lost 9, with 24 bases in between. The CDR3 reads CSAPKGDDASGEQFF. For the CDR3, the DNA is TGCAGTGCCCCCAAGGGGGACGACGCCTCAGGTGAGCAGTTCTTC.

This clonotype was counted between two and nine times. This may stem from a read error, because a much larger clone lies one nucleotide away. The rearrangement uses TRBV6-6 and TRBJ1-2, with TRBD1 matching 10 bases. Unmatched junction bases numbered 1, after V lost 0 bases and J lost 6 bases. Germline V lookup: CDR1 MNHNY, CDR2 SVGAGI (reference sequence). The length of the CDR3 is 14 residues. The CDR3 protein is CASSYSDRGHGYTF. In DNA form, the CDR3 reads TGTGCCAGCAGTTACTCCGACAGGGGGCATGGCTACACCTTC.

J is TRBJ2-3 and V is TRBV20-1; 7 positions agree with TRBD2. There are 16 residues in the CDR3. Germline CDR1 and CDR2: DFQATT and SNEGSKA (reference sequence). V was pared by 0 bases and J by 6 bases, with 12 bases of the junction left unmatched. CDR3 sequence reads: CSARDPGGGRADTQYF. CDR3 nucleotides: TGCAGTGCTAGAGATCCTGGTGGCGGGAGAGCTGATACGCAGTATTTT.

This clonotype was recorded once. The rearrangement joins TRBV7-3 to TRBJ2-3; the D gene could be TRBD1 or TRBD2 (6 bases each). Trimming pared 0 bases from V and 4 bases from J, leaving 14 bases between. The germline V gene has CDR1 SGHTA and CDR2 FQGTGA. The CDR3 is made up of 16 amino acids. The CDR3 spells CASSLTSGASADTQYF. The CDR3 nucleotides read TGTGCCAGCAGCTTAACGTCGGGGGCGAGTGCAGATACGCAGTATTTT.

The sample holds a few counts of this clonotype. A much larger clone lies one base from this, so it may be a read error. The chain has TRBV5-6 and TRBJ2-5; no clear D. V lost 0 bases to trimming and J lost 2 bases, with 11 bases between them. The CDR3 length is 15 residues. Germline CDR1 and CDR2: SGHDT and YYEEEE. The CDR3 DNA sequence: TGTGCCAGCAGCTTGGCCAGGACGTTACAAGAGACCCAGTACTTC. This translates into CASSLARTLQETQYF. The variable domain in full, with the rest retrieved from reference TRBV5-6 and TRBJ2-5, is DAGVTQSPTHLIKTRGQQVTLRCSPKSGHDTVSWYQQALGQGPQFIFQYYEEEERQRGNFPDRFSGHQFPNYSSELNVNALLLGDSALYLCASSLARTLQETQYFGPGTRLLVL.

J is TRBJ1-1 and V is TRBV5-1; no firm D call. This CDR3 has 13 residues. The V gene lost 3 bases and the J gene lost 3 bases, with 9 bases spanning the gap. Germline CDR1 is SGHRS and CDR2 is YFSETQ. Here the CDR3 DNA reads TGCGCCAGCAGCTACACCGGGGACACTGAAGCTTTCTTT. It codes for CASSYTGDTEAFF.

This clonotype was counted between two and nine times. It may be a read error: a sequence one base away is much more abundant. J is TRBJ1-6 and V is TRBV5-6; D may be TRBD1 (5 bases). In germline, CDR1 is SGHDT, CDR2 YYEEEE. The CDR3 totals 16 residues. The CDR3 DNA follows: TGTGCCAGCAGCTTTCAGGGTAGCTCCTATAATTCACCCCTCCGCTTT. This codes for CASSFQGSSYNSPLRF.

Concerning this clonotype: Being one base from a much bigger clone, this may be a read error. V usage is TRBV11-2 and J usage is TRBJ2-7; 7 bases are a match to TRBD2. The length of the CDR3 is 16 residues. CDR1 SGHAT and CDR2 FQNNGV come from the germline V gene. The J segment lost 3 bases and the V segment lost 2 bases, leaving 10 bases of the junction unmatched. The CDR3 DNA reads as TGTGCCAGCAGCTTAATGGGGACTACCGGGAGCTACGAGCAGTACTTC. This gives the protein CASSLMGTTGSYEQYF.

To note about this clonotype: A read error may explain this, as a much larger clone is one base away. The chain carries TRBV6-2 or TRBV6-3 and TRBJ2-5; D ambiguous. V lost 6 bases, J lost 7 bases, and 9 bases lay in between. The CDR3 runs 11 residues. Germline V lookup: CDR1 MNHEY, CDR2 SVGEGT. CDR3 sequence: CASRGSGTQYF. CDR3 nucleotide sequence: TGTGCCAGCAGGGGGTCTGGGACCCAGTACTTC.

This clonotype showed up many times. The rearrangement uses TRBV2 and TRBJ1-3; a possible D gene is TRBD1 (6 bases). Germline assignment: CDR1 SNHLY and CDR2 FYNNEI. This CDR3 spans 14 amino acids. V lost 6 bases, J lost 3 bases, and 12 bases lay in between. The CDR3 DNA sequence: TGTGCCAGCAGCGAGACAGGAGGTGGAAACACCATATATTTT. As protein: CASSETGGGNTIYF.